These 20 T cell receptor beta chains share one sample of origin, sequenced in a study of identical twins (dated by TCRdb to the mid-2010s). The library came from 5' RACE. The data were produced on an Illumina HiSeq 2000. TCRdb cleaned the public reads at Q25 with fastp, built clones with MiXCR and kept in-frame beta chains. Entries that share a CDR3 protein sequence are merged under the most common genes and DNA. Within this sample are fewer than 250,000 distinct CDR3 sequences, with approximately 8% of them counted one time only. Around 5.4% of the sample rests with the top ten. This sample was shared with a second study, whose subject was yellow fever vaccine responses in identical twins.

The material sequenced was CD8+ T cells sorted from blood. The receptors here all came from a woman between 18 and 29 years old in good health.

The DNA for the CDR3 is TGTGCCAGCAGCCCTAAGGACAGGGGGCTAAACACCGGGGAGCTGTTTTTT. It codes for CASSPKDRGLNTGELFF. The rearrangement uses TRBV7-9 and TRBJ2-2; 11 bases fit TRBD1. J lost 2 bases, V lost 5 bases, and 7 bases had no gene match. CDR3 length: 17 amino acids. CDR1 SEHNR and CDR2 FQNEAQ come from the germline V gene (reference sequence).

The sample holds a few counts of this clonotype. The chain has TRBV7-9 and TRBJ2-2; D gene uncertain. Germline V CDR1 and CDR2: SEHNR, FQNEAQ (reference sequence). V was shortened by 3 bases and J by 7 bases, with 15 bases between the two germline ends. The CDR3 is 15 residues long. The CDR3 loop reads CASSFPGPRVGELFF. In DNA form, the CDR3 reads TGTGCCAGCAGCTTTCCGGGTCCCCGGGTCGGGGAGCTGTTTTTT.

The rearrangement joins TRBV5-5 to TRBJ2-7; perhaps TRBD1 as D (7 bases). The germline CDR1 and CDR2 sequences are SGHKS and YYEKEE (reference sequence). Trimming removed 0 bases from V and 3 bases from J, with 13 bases in between. The CDR3 is made up of 15 amino acids. The CDR3 sequence is CASSLGRGTDYEQYV. The CDR3 DNA reads TGTGCCAGCAGCTTGGGTCGCGGGACAGACTACGAGCAGTACGTC.

The chain is built from TRBV25-1 and TRBJ2-7, with D perhaps being TRBD1 or TRBD2 (5 bases each). The CDR3 contains 11 residues. Germline CDR1 is MGHDK and CDR2 is SYGVNS. V was pared by 9 bases and J by 8 bases, with 14 bases between. The CDR3 sequence: CASESGTKQYF. The CDR3 DNA sequence: TGTGCCAGTGAATCCGGGACCAAGCAGTACTTC.

This clonotype has a count of ten or more. The CDR3 DNA is TGTGCCAGCAGTAGCGGGGCGATCAATGAGCAGTTCTTC. It translates to CASSSGAINEQFF. The chain recombines TRBV27 with TRBJ2-1, with 7 bases identical to TRBD2. CDR1 and CDR2 from the germline V gene are MNHEY and SMNVEV (reference sequence). The CDR3 length is 13 residues. With V trimmed by 5 bases and J by 6 bases, 4 bases remained unmatched.

Only one count was recorded for this clonotype. This chain connects TRBV19 to TRBJ1-1, with D maybe TRBD1 (5 bases). This CDR3 is 12 amino acids long. Germline V lookup: CDR1 LNHDA, CDR2 SQIVND (reference sequence). V shed 10 bases and J shed 5 bases, with 14 bases lying between them. The CDR3 sequence is CATQGGRTEAFF. The CDR3 DNA reads TGTGCCACCCAGGGCGGTCGGACTGAAGCTTTCTTT.

This clonotype was detected ten times or more. This chain links TRBV4-3 with TRBJ1-4; no clear D gene. The CDR3 runs 15 residues. Germline V gene data show CDR1 as LGHNA and CDR2 as YSLEER. The ends were cut back, 4 bases at V and 0 bases at J, with 9 bases in the middle. CDR3 loop: CASSLGPPTNEKLFF. CDR3 DNA: TGCGCCAGCAGCCTCGGTCCCCCAACTAATGAAAAACTGTTTTTT.

The table lists this clonotype with many counts. The genes are TRBV29-1 and TRBJ2-3; 8 bases map to TRBD2. This CDR3 spans 20 amino acids. V lost 5 bases and J lost 1; bases outside the gene matches: 23. Germline CDR1 is SQVTM and CDR2 is ANQGSEA. CDR3 amino acids: CSVPRGSYTGTRGGTDTQYF. DNA for the CDR3: TGCAGCGTTCCAAGGGGGAGTTACACCGGGACTAGAGGGGGCACAGATACGCAGTATTTT.

The chain employs TRBV20-1 and TRBJ2-7; no clear D gene. This CDR3 is built from 15 residues. V was shortened by 4 bases and J by 7 bases, with 23 bases between the two germline ends. CDR1 and CDR2 from the germline V gene are DFQATT and SNEGSKA (reference sequence). CDR3 region: CSAMVHDLSLGEQYV. The CDR3 DNA reads as TGCAGTGCTATGGTACACGACTTATCCCTGGGGGAGCAGTACGTC.

This chain joins TRBV6-1 and TRBJ1-5, with no clear D. Germline CDR1 is MNHNS and CDR2 is SASEGT. This CDR3 contains 15 residues. V dropped 6 bases and J dropped 1 base, with 13 bases sitting between them. CDR3 sequence reads: CASSDAGGSNQPQHF. CDR3 nucleotide sequence: TGTGCCAGCAGCGACGCGGGAGGGAGCAATCAGCCCCAGCATTTT.

Regarding this clonotype: This may be a read error, as it is one base from a much larger clone. Written as DNA, the CDR3 is TGTGCCAGCAGCGACGGGACAGGGGTCTACGAGCAGTACTTC. As protein: CASSDGTGVYEQYF. The chain combines TRBV7-9 with TRBJ2-7, with 10 bases matching TRBD1. The ends lost 5 bases at V and 3 bases at J; junction bases unmatched: 4. Germline loops: CDR1 SEHNR, CDR2 FQNEAQ (reference sequence). The CDR3 sequence is 14 residues long.

The sample holds a few counts of this clonotype. In DNA, the CDR3 is TGTGCCAGCAGCTTAACGTTAGCGGGAGATACAGATACGCAGTATTTT. Its translation: CASSLTLAGDTDTQYF. The chain joins TRBV7-3 to TRBJ2-3, with TRBD2 matching over 9 bases. Looked up from germline, CDR1 is SGHTA and CDR2 is FQGTGA. V trimming: 0 bases; J trimming: 3 bases; junction bases outside the gene matches: 4. The CDR3 is 16 residues long.

The gene calls are TRBV12-3 or TRBV12-4 and TRBJ2-7, with D maybe TRBD1 (5 bases). CDR3 length: 15 residues. Trimming took off 1 base at V and 0 bases at J, with 10 bases between the two ends. CDR3 coding DNA: TGTGCCAGCAGTTTAGGGACACTGATCTCCTACGAGCAGTACGTC. It translates to CASSLGTLISYEQYV.

This clonotype turned up a few times. The V call is TRBV21-1, the J call TRBJ2-7; the D call in the table, TRBD1, was not verified against the DNA. TRBV21-1 is given as a pseudogene. The CDR3 totals 16 residues. The CDR3 here is CASRCSRGTVSYEQYF. The CDR3 DNA follows: TGTGCCAGCCGGTGTAGCAGGGGGACGGTCTCCTACGAGCAGTACTTC.

The sample holds many counts of this clonotype. The J gene is TRBJ2-7, the V gene TRBV5-5, with 7 nucleotides matching TRBD1. The CDR3 covers 14 residues. With V trimmed by 4 bases and J by 2 bases, 6 bases remained unmatched. Looked up from germline, CDR1 is SGHKS and CDR2 is YYEKEE (reference sequence). CDR3 loop: CASSAGTDTYEQYV. The DNA for the CDR3 is TGTGCCAGCAGCGCCGGGACAGATACCTACGAGCAGTACGTC.

This chain uses TRBV12-3 or TRBV12-4 with TRBJ2-3; no firm D call. The CDR3 contains 13 residues. Trimming took 6 bases from V and 0 from J, leaving 7 bases between them. The CDR3 spells CASRPSSTDTQYF. In nucleotides, the CDR3 is TGTGCCAGCAGACCAAGCAGCACAGATACGCAGTATTTT.

This clonotype has a handful of counts. The chain combines TRBV7-9 with TRBJ1-2; 10 bases map to TRBD1. J gave up 6 bases and V 1 base, and 8 bases lay outside the gene matches. Germline CDR1 is SEHNR and CDR2 is FQNEAQ (reference sequence). This CDR3 is 16 amino acids long. In DNA form, the CDR3 reads TGTGCCAGCAGCTTAGTGGGACAGGGGTCGTTCCATGGCTACACCTTC. Translating gives CASSLVGQGSFHGYTF.

This clonotype was detected only a few times. V and J are TRBV6-5 and TRBJ2-5; D may correspond to TRBD1 or TRBD2 (5 bases each). V was trimmed by 1 base and J by 2 bases, leaving 11 bases between them. Germline CDR1 and CDR2: MNHEY and SVGAGI. The CDR3 spans 15 residues. This CDR3 reads CASSYFGGGQETQYF. CDR3 DNA: TGTGCCAGCAGTTACTTTGGGGGTGGGCAAGAGACCCAGTACTTC.

In this sample, this clonotype turned up a few times. The chain uses TRBV20-1 and TRBJ2-1; D is unclear. The CDR3 is 11 amino acids. The germline V and J ends were trimmed by 4 bases and 3 bases, with 4 bases remaining between them. CDR1 is DFQATT and CDR2 is SNEGSKA in the germline V gene (reference sequence). The CDR3 coding sequence is TGCAGTGCTAACCACTACAATGAGCAGTTCTTC. Amino acid sequence: CSANHYNEQFF.

The table lists this clonotype with a few counts. The rearrangement joins TRBV13 to TRBJ1-6; 9 bases map to TRBD1. V dropped 2 bases and J dropped 10; count of bases not matched to a gene: 6. Germline CDR1 and CDR2: PRHDT and FYEKMQ (reference sequence). There are 15 residues in the CDR3. CDR3 protein: CASSLFGTGLSPLHF. Written as DNA, the CDR3 is TGTGCCAGCAGCTTATTTGGGACAGGGTTATCACCCCTCCACTTT.